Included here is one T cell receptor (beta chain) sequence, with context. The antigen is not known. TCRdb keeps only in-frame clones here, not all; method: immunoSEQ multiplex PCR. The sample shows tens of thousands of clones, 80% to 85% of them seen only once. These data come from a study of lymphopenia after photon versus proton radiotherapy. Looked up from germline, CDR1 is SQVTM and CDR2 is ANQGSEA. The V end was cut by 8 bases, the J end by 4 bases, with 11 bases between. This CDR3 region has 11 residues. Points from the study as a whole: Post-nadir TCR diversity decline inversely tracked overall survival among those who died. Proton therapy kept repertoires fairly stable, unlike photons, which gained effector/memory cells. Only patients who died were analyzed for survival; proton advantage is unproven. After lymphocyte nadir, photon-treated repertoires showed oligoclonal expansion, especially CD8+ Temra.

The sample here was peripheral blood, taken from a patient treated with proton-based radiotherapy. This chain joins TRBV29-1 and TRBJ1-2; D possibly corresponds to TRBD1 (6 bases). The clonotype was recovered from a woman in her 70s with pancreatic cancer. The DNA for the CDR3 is TGCAGCTTCAGGGGAGGCTATGGCTACACCTTC. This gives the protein CSFRGGYGYTF.